The entry below gives a single T cell receptor beta chain sequence along with its context. The clone's antigen remains unknown. No much larger clone is present one base from it, and per-base qualities are unavailable. This entry belongs to a study of blood T cell repertoires in COVID-19 (TCRdb year 2020). In terms of the full investigation: Samples from collaborators originated in the United States, Italy and Spain and spanned both the acute and convalescent phases of COVID-19. The repertoires were made available in a free public database intended to serve as a resource for research on the immune response to SARS-CoV-2. Samples came from the ongoing ImmuneRACE study (first 160 participants) plus 1,254 subjects from 6 global collaborators. The material from the prospective study consisted of cDNA or gDNA derived from T cells, B-cell-depleted T cells, or PBMCs. Deeply sampled blood TCRbeta repertoires from subjects exposed to, actively infected with, or recovered from COVID-19 were included in the dataset. The sample metadata nearly always contained a de-identified subject ID, COVID-19 status, age in years and sex. Where available, HLA class I and class II types were taken from metadata supplied by the sample provider and were not determined by assay-based typing.

One collaborating source in Seattle enrolled patients while the patients were actively infected and followed the patients over time throughout the course of disease. Whole blood was collected in K2EDTA tubes by collaborating institutions according to the institutions' own protocols. For TCRbeta analysis, collaborator samples were shipped as frozen whole blood, as isolated PBMCs, or as DNA extracted from either sample type. V and J are truncated by 5 bases and 7 bases respectively, leaving an intervening sequence of 17 bases. The germline V gene (reference sequence) gives CDR1 as SEHNR and CDR2 as FQNEAQ. From its cysteine to its phenylalanine, the CDR3 spans 14 amino acids. Only the CDR3 portion is preserved as DNA: 42 bases, with reading frame beginning at the first base. The immunoSEQ Assay, a bias-controlled multiplex PCR, was used to amplify TCRbeta CDR3 regions from genomic DNA. Regarding the original processing steps: The number of nucleated cells in each sample was estimated from the amplification of reference gene primers within the assay. Sequence reads were collapsed and filtered to measure the absolute abundance of every unique TCRbeta CDR3 rearrangement. Productive Simpson clonality was computed per sample as the square root of Simpson's diversity index over productive rearrangements. TCRdb mirrors the immuneACCESS table, restricted to in-frame sequences. Some clones are absent from its copies; in checked studies, under half trace to an unresolved V gene, and the reason for the others is unknown. From that table come the V and J calls and clone size; the DNA was used to work out D and trimming. This sample holds approximately 110,000 clones; roughly four fifths were observed only once. Around 6% of the sample goes to the ten largest clones.

General findings and caveats noted by the study authors: How much clinical and demographic metadata was included differed by source and by participant, and the metadata was provided uncurated.

The sequencing sample was made of peripheral blood. The sequence joins TRBV7-9 to TRBJ1-1; the D gene is possibly TRBD1, with 6 bases matching. This TCR was recovered from a man older than 75 with COVID-19, enrolled during active disease. The DNA sequence is TGTGCCAGCAGCGAAAGACAGGTACTAGGTGAAGCTTTCTTT. Its translation reads: CASSERQVLGEAFF.